These 25 T cell receptor beta chains share one sample of origin, sequenced in a study of control samples from healthy donors and cancer patients. The data were produced by immunoSEQ multiplex PCR, yet TCRdb's version contains in-frame clones alone and is incomplete. The top ten clones hold 1.5% to 2% of a sample with over 60,000 clones, about 87% of them seen once. What was sequenced was PBMCs. Source of these receptors: a woman in her sixties with head and neck cancer.

This clone was seen a single time. At one end, the junction sequence differs from germline, possibly due to a read error. This chain links TRBV7-7 with TRBJ2-1; TRBD2 aligns across 11 bases. Germline loops: CDR1 SSHAT, CDR2 FNYEAQ (reference sequence). There are 15 residues in the CDR3. CDR3 residues: CASSLGTSGYNEQFF. The CDR3 DNA sequence: TGTGCTAGCAGCTTGGGGACTAGCGGCTACAATGAGCAGTTCTTC.

The genes are TRBV27 and TRBJ1-5, with a possible D match to TRBD1 (6 bases). This CDR3 is built from 15 residues. The V end lost 2 bases, the J end lost 0 bases, and 8 bases lay between the germline ends. Germline CDR1 reads MNHEY; CDR2 reads SMNVEV (reference sequence). CDR3 region: CASSLRGYSNQPQHF. CDR3 coding DNA: TGTGCCAGCAGTTTAAGGGGGTATAGCAATCAGCCCCAGCATTTT.

This clone was recorded only once. This chain links TRBV30 with TRBJ1-6; possibly TRBD1 for D (6 bases). The germline CDR1 and CDR2 sequences are GTSNPN and SVGIG (reference sequence). Trimming left V 0 bases short and J 10 bases short, with 13 bases between. The CDR3 sequence is 14 residues long. CDR3 sequence (DNA): TGTGCCTGGAGTGTACAGGGAGGAGAATCACCCCTCCACTTT. Amino acids: CAWSVQGGESPLHF.

This chain uses TRBV3-1 (or the pseudogene TRBV3-2) with TRBJ2-3; TRBD2 aligns across 7 bases. Trimming at V came to 4 bases and at J to 4 bases, leaving 5 bases not matched to a gene. The CDR3 consists of 14 residues. Germline V gene sequence: CDR1 LGHDT, CDR2 YNNKEL (reference sequence). This chain's CDR3 is CASSRREGADTQYF. The CDR3 DNA reads as TGTGCCAGCAGCCGGAGGGAGGGTGCAGATACGCAGTATTTT.

CDR3: CASTEFPGIGEQFF. The CDR3 nucleotides read TGTGCCAGCACGGAGTTCCCGGGCATCGGTGAGCAGTTCTTC. V usage is TRBV27 and J usage is TRBJ2-1; D is uncertain. The germline V gene encodes CDR1 MNHEY and CDR2 SMNVEV (reference sequence). There are 14 residues in the CDR3. V was cut by 7 bases and J by 9 bases, with 19 bases left in between.

This chain links TRBV19 with TRBJ2-3, with D possibly matching TRBD1 (5 bases). Deletions cut 6 bases from V and 6 bases from J, with 13 bases between. The germline V gene encodes CDR1 LNHDA and CDR2 SQIVND (reference sequence). The CDR3 consists of 13 residues. CDR3 bases: TGTGCCAGTAGGCCAGGGTTTCCTGATACGCAGTATTTT. It encodes CASRPGFPDTQYF.

The chain recombines TRBV24-1 with TRBJ2-1; weak D call: TRBD1 (5 bases). CDR3 length equals 13 residues. Germline values: CDR1 KGHDR, CDR2 SFDVKD. Trimming stripped 7 bases from V and 8 bases from J, with 14 bases between. CDR3 in DNA: TGTGCCACCAGCCCGACCTCAGGGTATGAGCAGTTCTTC. Translating it yields CATSPTSGYEQFF.

This sequence joins TRBV5-5 and TRBJ2-1; D is ambiguous. This CDR3 spans 15 amino acids. The V end was cut by 1 base, the J end by 4 bases, with 12 bases between. Looked up from germline, CDR1 is SGHKS and CDR2 is YYEKEE (reference sequence). DNA of the CDR3: TGTGCCAGCAGCTTGAAAGGGCCGCTTTACAATGAGCAGTTCTTC. It encodes CASSLKGPLYNEQFF.

The rearrangement joins TRBV2 to TRBJ2-3; D unresolved. The germline gives CDR1 SNHLY, CDR2 FYNNEI. V was clipped by 6 bases and J by 0 bases, with 4 bases between them. The CDR3 consists of 12 residues. DNA for the CDR3: TGTGCCAGCAGGCTTAGCACAGATACGCAGTATTTT. Translated: CASRLSTDTQYF.

In this sample, this clone turned up once. This chain uses TRBV19 with TRBJ2-7, with a weak D call TRBD2 (6 bases). V was cut by 3 bases and J by 4 bases, with 13 bases left in between. CDR1 and CDR2 (germline): LNHDA, SQIVND (reference sequence). The CDR3 consists of 14 residues. This CDR3 reads CASSIRGGTYEQYF. In nucleotides, the CDR3 is TGTGCCAGTAGTATCCGGGGCGGGACTTACGAGCAGTACTTC.

This chain connects TRBV11-3 to TRBJ1-1; the match to TRBD1 covers 11 bases. The CDR3 runs 20 residues. The junction had 19 bases not matched to a gene; V was cut back by 6 bases and J by 1 base. Per germline, CDR1 SGHNT and CDR2 YENEEA. CDR3 coding DNA: TGTGCCAGCAGGAACGGACAGGGGGCGTCCCATTTTTTGGGGAACACTGAAGCTTTCTTT. Translation: CASRNGQGASHFLGNTEAFF.

The chain couples TRBV5-1 to TRBJ1-2; possible D gene TRBD1, 6 bases. There are 14 residues in the CDR3. V lost 3 bases, J lost 3 bases, and 12 bases lay in between. The germline CDR1 and CDR2 sequences are SGHRS and YFSETQ. DNA of the CDR3: TGCGCCAGCAGCTGGGACGGGGGCGACTATGGCTACACCTTC. This encodes CASSWDGGDYGYTF.

This clone showed up just once. This sequence joins TRBV7-8 and TRBJ2-7, with 9 nucleotides matching TRBD2. CDR1 SGHVS and CDR2 FQNEAQ come from the germline V gene. This CDR3 has 15 amino acids. The V segment lost 3 bases and the J segment 4 bases; nucleotides outside the gene matches: 7. The CDR3 spells CASSFPGLAVYEQYF. CDR3 DNA sequence: TGTGCCAGCAGCTTCCCGGGACTAGCAGTTTACGAGCAGTACTTC.

The chain is built from TRBV2 and TRBJ2-5, with D perhaps matching TRBD1 (6 bases). The CDR3 has 14 amino acids. The V end lost 3 bases, the J end lost 5 bases, and 13 bases lay between the germline ends. Germline V lookup: CDR1 SNHLY, CDR2 FYNNEI. The CDR3 coding sequence is TGTGCCAGCAGTGAGGACAGTTTGAGGGAGACCCAGTACTTC. It translates to CASSEDSLRETQYF.

V usage is TRBV3-1 (or the pseudogene TRBV3-2) and J usage is TRBJ1-3; D is ambiguous. Per germline, CDR1 LGHDT and CDR2 YNNKEL (reference sequence). The CDR3 loop spans 15 amino acids. CDR3 nucleotides: TGTGCAACTCAGGCCTACTCAAAGGCTGGAAACACCATATATTTT. Residues: CATQAYSKAGNTIYF.

The rearrangement joins TRBV5-1 to TRBJ1-3; TRBD1 matches at 7 bases. V was pared by 4 bases and J by 0 bases, with 4 bases of the junction left unmatched. The CDR3 contains 15 residues. Germline loops: CDR1 SGHRS, CDR2 YFSETQ. The CDR3 loop reads CASSGDSGSGNTIYF. CDR3 in DNA: TGCGCCAGCAGCGGGGACAGCGGCTCTGGAAACACCATATATTTT.

The chain joins TRBV4-2 to TRBJ1-3; TRBD1 matches at 7 bases. This CDR3 contains 16 residues. Germline V lookup: CDR1 LGHNA, CDR2 YNFKEQ. Trimming cost V 0 bases and J 3 bases; bases outside gene matches: 5. The CDR3 nucleotides read TGTGCCAGCAGCCAAGATGAGGACAGGATTGGAAACACCATATATTTT. Residues: CASSQDEDRIGNTIYF.

V gene TRBV30 combines with J gene TRBJ2-1; 8 bases match TRBD2. V was clipped by 2 bases and J by 9 bases; unmatched bases: 12. The CDR3 runs to 15 residues. CDR1 and CDR2 (germline): GTSNPN, SVGIG (reference sequence). In DNA form, the CDR3 reads TGTGCCTGGAGTCGGAGAGGGCGGGAGGAAGGTGAGCAGTTCTTC. Amino acids: CAWSRRGREEGEQFF.

This clone was recorded only once. The rearrangement uses TRBV20-1 and TRBJ1-4, with D tentatively TRBD1 (5 bases). CDR3 length: 15 residues. Germline assignment: CDR1 DFQATT and CDR2 SNEGSKA (reference sequence). V lost 3 bases and J lost 15, with 26 bases in between. The CDR3 region is CSASGTSERQGSLFF. The CDR3 bases are TGCAGTGCTAGTGGCACCTCTGAAAGGCAGGGCTCATTGTTTTTT.

This clone appeared a few times. Written as DNA, the CDR3 is TGTGCCACCACTAACGGGGTCACAGATACGCAGTATTTT. Translating gives CATTNGVTDTQYF. V and J are TRBV19 and TRBJ2-3, with D possibly matching TRBD2 (5 bases). The CDR3 loop spans 13 amino acids. Germline V gene sequence: CDR1 LNHDA, CDR2 SQIVND (reference sequence). The V end lost 10 bases, the J end lost 2 bases, and 13 bases lay between the germline ends.

The chain combines TRBV14 with TRBJ2-7; D call uncertain. Germline V gives CDR1 SGHDN, CDR2 FVKESK. This CDR3 is 12 amino acids long. V was pared by 4 bases and J by 6 bases, with 10 bases between. The CDR3 DNA follows: TGTGCCAGCAGCCGTGGGTGGAGCGAGCAGTACTTC. It specifies CASSRGWSEQYF.

This clone was seen only a few times. V gene TRBV19 combines with J gene TRBJ2-5; D tentatively reads TRBD1 or TRBD2 (5 bases each). Germline V gene sequence: CDR1 LNHDA, CDR2 SQIVND (reference sequence). The CDR3 runs 14 residues. The V end was cut by 7 bases, the J end by 5 bases, with 17 bases between. The CDR3 DNA follows: TGTGCCAGTAATCACCCTGGGGGAGCGGAGACCCAGTACTTC. Protein product: CASNHPGGAETQYF.

This chain links TRBV28 with TRBJ2-1, with D perhaps TRBD2 (6 bases). The CDR3 length is 17 residues. CDR1 is MDHEN, CDR2 SYDVKM, per germline. Trimming stripped 0 bases from V and 0 bases from J, with 12 bases between. The CDR3 loop is CASSLWLAPSSYNEQFF. CDR3 coding DNA: TGTGCCAGCAGTTTATGGCTAGCGCCGAGCTCCTACAATGAGCAGTTCTTC.

The chain uses TRBV5-4 and TRBJ2-1; D is undetermined. With 0 bases removed from V and 5 bases from J, the gap between germline ends came to 6 bases. The germline gives CDR1 SGHNT, CDR2 YYREEE (reference sequence). The CDR3 consists of 13 residues. The CDR3 reads CASSLALNNEQFF. CDR3 DNA: TGTGCCAGCAGCTTGGCCTTGAACAATGAGCAGTTCTTC.

This clone was observed a single time. The chain recombines TRBV29-1 with TRBJ2-2; 8 bases fit TRBD2. Unmatched junction bases numbered 7, after V lost 7 bases and J lost 6 bases. Germline CDR1 and CDR2: SQVTM and ANQGSEA. The CDR3 spans 13 residues. CDR3 bases: TGCAGCGCGTTCGGGGGGGCGGCCGGGGAGCTGTTTTTT. Protein: CSAFGGAAGELFF.